One sample yielded the 24 T cell receptor beta chains listed below, sequenced in a study of control samples from healthy donors and cancer patients. The repertoire was sequenced with immunoSEQ multiplex PCR; TCRdb's copy has only in-frame clones and lacks some. The sample contains around 200,000 clones, approximately 95% of which appear only once. Sequencing input: blood. Source of these receptors: a man aged 18 to 29 in good health.

The chain is built from TRBV10-3 and TRBJ2-3; 11 bases align to TRBD2. Germline assignment: CDR1 ENHRY and CDR2 SYGVKD. With 9 bases clipped from V and 0 bases from J, the junction kept 8 bases outside the gene matches. This CDR3 has 16 residues. The CDR3 region has the DNA TGTGCCATGACTAGCGGGGAGTGGACTAGCACAGATACGCAGTATTTT. Its translation: CAMTSGEWTSTDTQYF.

CDR3 sequence reads: CASSEVPTGGLMNTEAFF. The CDR3 region has the DNA TGTGCCAGCAGTGAAGTCCCCACAGGGGGCCTTATGAACACTGAAGCTTTCTTT. This chain links TRBV2 with TRBJ1-1; 9 bases agree with TRBD1. The germline CDR1 and CDR2 sequences are SNHLY and FYNNEI. This CDR3 has 18 amino acids. Unmatched junction bases numbered 9, after V lost 1 base and J lost 0 bases.

The table lists this clone with a count of one. This chain connects TRBV29-1 to TRBJ2-6, with D unresolved. This CDR3 comprises 14 residues. The germline CDR1 and CDR2 sequences are SQVTM and ANQGSEA. V shed 5 bases and J shed 1 base, with 9 bases lying between them. The CDR3 DNA sequence: TGCAGCGTTCTAAGTTATTCTGGGGCCAACGTCCTGACTTTC. Amino acid sequence: CSVLSYSGANVLTF.

V and J are TRBV5-6 and TRBJ2-3, with TRBD1 as a possible D gene (5 bases). The CDR3 loop spans 15 amino acids. V was clipped by 0 bases and J by 3 bases, with 11 bases between them. Germline-derived CDR1 and CDR2 are SGHDT and YYEEEE. The CDR3 DNA reads as TGTGCCAGCAGCTTGGTCTCAGGGTGGACAGATACGCAGTATTTT. Its translation: CASSLVSGWTDTQYF.

V and J are TRBV24-1 and TRBJ1-5; no clear D gene. Germline V gene data show CDR1 as KGHDR and CDR2 as SFDVKD. CDR3 length: 15 residues. Trimming removed 3 bases from V and 2 bases from J, with 10 bases in between. In DNA, the CDR3 is TGTGCCACCAGTGATAGGAGGGAGGGCAATCAGCCCCAGCATTTT. It yields the protein CATSDRREGNQPQHF.

The J gene is TRBJ1-1, the V gene TRBV18; D call uncertain. From germline, CDR1 is KGHSH and CDR2 LQKENI. Trimming took 3 bases from V and 8 from J, leaving 19 bases between them. This CDR3 has 15 residues. The CDR3 is CASSPQAFQDGEAFF. The CDR3 DNA reads as TGTGCCAGCTCACCCCAGGCCTTTCAGGATGGAGAAGCTTTCTTT. The variable domain in full, completed from reference TRBV18 and TRBJ1-1, reads NAGVMQNPRHLVRRRGQEARLRCSPMKGHSHVYWYRQLPEEGLKFMVYLQKENIIDESGMPKERFSAEFPKEGPSILRIQQVVRGDSAAYFCASSPQAFQDGEAFFGQGTRLTVV.

The genes are TRBV11-2 and TRBJ1-1; a possible D gene is TRBD1 (6 bases). The CDR3 spans 14 residues. Germline V gene lookup returns CDR1 SGHAT and CDR2 FQNNGV. Trimming cost V 3 bases and J 5 bases, with 13 bases left between them. This CDR3 is CASSFRVGGTEAFF. The CDR3 nucleotides read TGTGCCAGCAGCTTCAGGGTAGGGGGGACTGAAGCTTTCTTT.

The V and J genes are TRBV3-1 (or the pseudogene TRBV3-2) and TRBJ2-7, with unresolved D. This CDR3 has 15 residues. V lost 4 bases, J lost 0 bases, and 13 bases lay in between. Germline V gives CDR1 LGHDT, CDR2 YNNKEL (reference sequence). In nucleotides, the CDR3 is TGTGCCAGCAGCCGAGTAGGACGGAGCTCCTACGAGCAGTACTTC. This codes for CASSRVGRSSYEQYF.

This chain uses TRBV9 with TRBJ2-2; D not resolved. The CDR3 length is 18 residues. From germline, CDR1 is SGDLS and CDR2 YYNGEE. Trimming took 4 bases from V and 1 from J, leaving 20 bases between them. The CDR3 loop reads CASSPRTILNGNTGELFF. The CDR3 coding sequence is TGTGCCAGCAGCCCCAGGACCATCCTCAACGGGAACACCGGGGAGCTGTTTTTT.

The chain carries TRBV24-1 and TRBJ2-6; the D gene could be TRBD1 or TRBD2 (5 bases each). Germline assignment: CDR1 KGHDR and CDR2 SFDVKD. Between the trimmed V and J ends, which lost 3 bases and 0 bases, there was a span of 14 bases. This CDR3 spans 18 amino acids. Here the CDR3 reads CATSDRRDGLSGANVLTF. The CDR3 nucleotides are TGTGCCACCAGTGATCGACGGGACGGGCTCTCTGGGGCCAACGTCCTGACTTTC.

This chain connects TRBV5-6 to TRBJ1-2; no clear D. V was shortened by 4 bases and J by 8 bases, with 18 bases between the two germline ends. From germline, CDR1 is SGHDT and CDR2 YYEEEE. The CDR3 consists of 14 residues. CDR3 sequence: CASSIAGLPVGYTF. In DNA, the CDR3 is TGTGCCAGCAGCATAGCCGGCCTCCCGGTGGGCTACACCTTC.

V usage is TRBV19 and J usage is TRBJ2-4; TRBD2 matches 7 bases. V gave up 7 bases and J gave up 1 base; unmatched junction bases: 13. The V gene's germline CDR1 is LNHDA and CDR2 SQIVND (reference sequence). This CDR3 is 17 amino acids long. The CDR3 DNA is TGTGCCAGTACCGGGAGGCGGGGGATCGGGGCCAAAAACATTCAGTACTTC. This gives the protein CASTGRRGIGAKNIQYF.

The V call is TRBV7-3, the J call TRBJ2-1; possibly TRBD1 for D (6 bases). There are 15 residues in the CDR3. V was pared by 5 bases and J by 0 bases, with 11 bases between. The germline V gene has CDR1 SGHTA and CDR2 FQGTGA. The CDR3, as DNA: TGTGCCAGCAGCCTACAGGGTCCCTCCTACAATGAGCAGTTCTTC. As protein: CASSLQGPSYNEQFF.

The chain employs TRBV3-1 (or the pseudogene TRBV3-2) and TRBJ1-1, with TRBD1 matching 8 bases. Unmatched junction bases numbered 8, after V lost 4 bases and J lost 1 base. CDR3 length: 16 residues. From germline, CDR1 is LGHDT and CDR2 YNNKEL (reference sequence). The chain's CDR3 is CASSLGQAMRNTEAFF. The CDR3 nucleotides read TGTGCCAGCAGCCTGGGACAGGCGATGAGGAACACTGAAGCTTTCTTT.

This rearrangement joins TRBV19 to TRBJ1-1, with TRBD1 matching 7 bases. CDR1 LNHDA and CDR2 SQIVND come from the germline V gene (reference sequence). The ends lost 3 bases at V and 0 bases at J; junction bases unmatched: 4. This CDR3 is 15 amino acids long. CDR3 in DNA: TGTGCCAGTAGTATTAACGACAGGGTGAACACTGAAGCTTTCTTT. Protein sequence: CASSINDRVNTEAFF.

CDR3 nucleotide sequence: TGTGCCGAACGGGGGGGCCTCGGCAATGAGCAGTTCTTC. Its protein product is CAERGGLGNEQFF. This sequence joins TRBV7-2 and TRBJ2-1; 8 bases align to TRBD2. From germline, CDR1 is SGHTA and CDR2 FQGNSA. The CDR3 extends over 13 amino acids. Trimming removed 11 bases from V and 6 bases from J; junction bases left unmatched: 9.

This chain uses TRBV9 with TRBJ2-3; no clear D. Looked up from germline, CDR1 is SGDLS and CDR2 is YYNGEE. V lost 0 bases and J 2 bases, leaving 4 bases between the germline ends. The CDR3 runs 13 residues. Here the CDR3 reads CASSVAPTDTQYF. In DNA, the CDR3 is TGTGCCAGCAGCGTAGCCCCCACAGATACGCAGTATTTT.

The rearrangement links TRBV6-4 to TRBJ1-5; D is uncertain. Trimming left V 8 bases short and J 1 base short, with 12 bases between. Per germline, CDR1 MRHNA and CDR2 SNTAGT. CDR3 length equals 14 residues. CDR3 loop: CASLEPISNQPQHF. The CDR3 coding sequence is TGTGCCAGCCTTGAACCTATAAGCAATCAGCCCCAGCATTTT.

The V and J genes are TRBV4-2 and TRBJ2-3; TRBD1 matches at 10 bases. The CDR3 is 18 amino acids. Germline-derived CDR1 and CDR2 are LGHNA and YNFKEQ. The junction had 10 bases not matched to a gene; V was cut back by 0 bases and J by 4 bases. As DNA, the CDR3 is TGTGCCAGCAGCCAAGATCCGAGGGGACAGGGGAGGTCAGATACGCAGTATTTT. This translates into CASSQDPRGQGRSDTQYF.

CDR3 bases: TGTGCCAGCAGCTCAACCTGGGCCCTTAACATTCAGTACTTC. It specifies CASSSTWALNIQYF. This rearrangement joins TRBV7-2 to TRBJ2-4; D ambiguous. V lost 4 bases, J lost 7 bases, and 14 bases lay in between. This CDR3 is 14 amino acids long. Germline assignment: CDR1 SGHTA and CDR2 FQGNSA.

This chain connects TRBV10-1 to TRBJ1-1; a weak D match, TRBD1 (5 bases). V was pared by 3 bases and J by 2 bases, with 16 bases between. The CDR3 runs 16 residues. Germline CDR1 is WNHNN and CDR2 is SYGVQD (reference sequence). As DNA, the CDR3 is TGCGCCAGCAGTGAATGGTGCGGGACGACCAACACTGAAGCTTTCTTT. Its translation: CASSEWCGTTNTEAFF.

This clone was picked up a small number of times. The CDR3 DNA reads as TGTGCCTGGAGTTCTGGACAGAACACTGAAGCTTTCTTT. It codes for CAWSSGQNTEAFF. The V gene is TRBV30, the J gene TRBJ1-1; possible D gene TRBD1, 5 bases. V gave up 2 bases and J gave up 1 base, with 8 bases separating them. Germline assignment: CDR1 GTSNPN and CDR2 SVGIG (reference sequence). This CDR3 has 13 residues.

The CDR3 spells CASSEGQRGATYEQYF. In DNA, the CDR3 is TGTGCCAGCAGTGAAGGACAGCGGGGGGCCACCTACGAGCAGTACTTC. The V gene is TRBV2, the J gene TRBJ2-7, with 9 bases aligning to TRBD2. The V and J ends lost 1 base and 2 bases, in that order; junction bases with no gene match: 6. This CDR3 spans 16 amino acids. Germline values: CDR1 SNHLY, CDR2 FYNNEI.

The V and J genes are TRBV27 and TRBJ1-5; unclear D gene. The germline V gene encodes CDR1 MNHEY and CDR2 SMNVEV (reference sequence). Trimming took off 6 bases at V and 2 bases at J, with 14 bases between the two ends. The length of the CDR3 is 15 residues. The CDR3 loop is CASRKTMGGNQPQHF. The CDR3 nucleotides read TGTGCCAGCAGGAAAACCATGGGAGGCAATCAGCCCCAGCATTTT.